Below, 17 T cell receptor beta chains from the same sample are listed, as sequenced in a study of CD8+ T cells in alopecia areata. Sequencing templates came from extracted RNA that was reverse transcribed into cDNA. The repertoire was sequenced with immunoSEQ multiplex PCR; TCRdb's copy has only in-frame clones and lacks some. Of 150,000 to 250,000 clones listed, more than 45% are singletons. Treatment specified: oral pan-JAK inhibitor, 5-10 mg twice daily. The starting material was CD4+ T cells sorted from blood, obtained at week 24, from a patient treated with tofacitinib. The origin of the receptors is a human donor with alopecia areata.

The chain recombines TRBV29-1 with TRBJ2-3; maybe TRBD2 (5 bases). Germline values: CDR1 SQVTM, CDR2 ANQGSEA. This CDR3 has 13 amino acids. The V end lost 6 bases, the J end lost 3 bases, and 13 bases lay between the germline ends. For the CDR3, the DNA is TGCAGCGTGGAAATCGGGGTGACAGATACGCAGTATTTT. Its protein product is CSVEIGVTDTQYF.

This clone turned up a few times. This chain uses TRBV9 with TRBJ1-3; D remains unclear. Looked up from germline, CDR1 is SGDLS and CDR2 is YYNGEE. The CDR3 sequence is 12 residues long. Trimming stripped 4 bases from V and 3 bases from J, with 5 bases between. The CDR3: CASSLDGNTIYF. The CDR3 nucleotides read TGTGCCAGCAGCCTGGATGGAAACACCATATATTTT.

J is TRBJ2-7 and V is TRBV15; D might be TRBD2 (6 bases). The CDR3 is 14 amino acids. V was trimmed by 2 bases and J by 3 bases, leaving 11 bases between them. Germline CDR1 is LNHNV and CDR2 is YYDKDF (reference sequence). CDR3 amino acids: CATSRSGGSYEQYF. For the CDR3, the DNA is TGTGCCACCAGCAGATCCGGGGGAAGCTACGAGCAGTACTTC.

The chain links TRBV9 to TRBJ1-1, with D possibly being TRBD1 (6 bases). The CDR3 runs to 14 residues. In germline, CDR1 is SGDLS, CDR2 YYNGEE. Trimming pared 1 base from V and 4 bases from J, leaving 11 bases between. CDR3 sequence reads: CASSVSSGATEAFF. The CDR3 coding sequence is TGTGCCAGCAGCGTAAGTTCAGGGGCCACTGAAGCTTTCTTT.

CDR3 in DNA: TGTGCCAGCAGCCGGACAGGGGTTGCACAGCCCCAGCATTTT. Translating it yields CASSRTGVAQPQHF. The chain recombines TRBV5-6 with TRBJ1-5, with 9 bases identical to TRBD1. The germline V gene has CDR1 SGHDT and CDR2 YYEEEE. V shed 4 bases, J shed 7 bases, and the junction held 6 bases outside the gene matches. The CDR3 runs to 14 residues.

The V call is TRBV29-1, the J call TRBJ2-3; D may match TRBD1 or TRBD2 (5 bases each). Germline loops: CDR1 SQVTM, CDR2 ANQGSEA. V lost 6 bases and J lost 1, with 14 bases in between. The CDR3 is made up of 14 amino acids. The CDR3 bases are TGCAGCGTCGAGAGGGGCAAGGGCACAGATACGCAGTATTTT. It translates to CSVERGKGTDTQYF.

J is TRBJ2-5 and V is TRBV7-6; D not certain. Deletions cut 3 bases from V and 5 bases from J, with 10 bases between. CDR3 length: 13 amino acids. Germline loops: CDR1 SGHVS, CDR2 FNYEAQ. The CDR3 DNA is TGTGCCAGCAGCTTCGGGTATGGGGAGACCCAGTACTTC. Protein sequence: CASSFGYGETQYF.

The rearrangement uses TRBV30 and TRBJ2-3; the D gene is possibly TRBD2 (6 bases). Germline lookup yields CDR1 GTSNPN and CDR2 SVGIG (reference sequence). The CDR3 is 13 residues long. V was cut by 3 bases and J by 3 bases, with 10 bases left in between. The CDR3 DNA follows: TGTGCCTGGAGGTACGGGAGTACAGATACGCAGTATTTT. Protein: CAWRYGSTDTQYF.

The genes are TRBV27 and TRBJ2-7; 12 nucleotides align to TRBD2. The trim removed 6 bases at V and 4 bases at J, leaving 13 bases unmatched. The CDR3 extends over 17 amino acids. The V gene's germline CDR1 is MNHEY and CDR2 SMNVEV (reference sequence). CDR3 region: CASSRVLAGGPGYEQYF. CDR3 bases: TGTGCCAGCAGCCGAGTTCTAGCGGGAGGGCCTGGGTACGAGCAGTACTTC.

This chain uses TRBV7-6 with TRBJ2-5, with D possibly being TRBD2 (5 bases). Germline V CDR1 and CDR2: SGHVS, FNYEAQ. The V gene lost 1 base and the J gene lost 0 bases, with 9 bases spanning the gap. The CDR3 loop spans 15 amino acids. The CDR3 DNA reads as TGTGCCAGCAGCTTAGGTATAGCGTACCAAGAGACCCAGTACTTC. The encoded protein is CASSLGIAYQETQYF.

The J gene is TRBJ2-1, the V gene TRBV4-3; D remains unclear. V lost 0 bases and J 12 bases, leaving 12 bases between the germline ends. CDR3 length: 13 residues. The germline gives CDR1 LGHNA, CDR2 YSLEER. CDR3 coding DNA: TGCGCCAGCAGCCAAGATCAAGCACTGGGGCAGTTCTTC. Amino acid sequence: CASSQDQALGQFF.

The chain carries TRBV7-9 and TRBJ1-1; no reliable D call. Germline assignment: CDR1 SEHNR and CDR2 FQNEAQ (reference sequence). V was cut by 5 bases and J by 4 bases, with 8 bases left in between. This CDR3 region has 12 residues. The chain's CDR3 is CASSHGGTEAFF. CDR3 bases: TGTGCCAGCAGCCATGGAGGCACTGAAGCTTTCTTT.

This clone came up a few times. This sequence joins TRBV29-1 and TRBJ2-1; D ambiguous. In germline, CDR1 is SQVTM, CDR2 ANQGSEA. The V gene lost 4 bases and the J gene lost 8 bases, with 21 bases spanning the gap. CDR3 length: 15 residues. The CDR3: CSVAFRALQDDEQFF. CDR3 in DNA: TGCAGCGTTGCTTTCCGGGCCCTACAAGACGATGAGCAGTTCTTC.

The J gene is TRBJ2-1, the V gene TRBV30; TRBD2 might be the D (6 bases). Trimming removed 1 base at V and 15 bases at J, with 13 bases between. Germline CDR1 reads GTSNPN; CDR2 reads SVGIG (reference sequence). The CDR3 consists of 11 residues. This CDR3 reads CAWSAGTRWFF. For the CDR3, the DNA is TGTGCCTGGAGTGCCGGGACTCGATGGTTCTTC. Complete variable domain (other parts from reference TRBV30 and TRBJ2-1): SQTIHQWPATLVQPVGSPLSLECTVEGTSNPNLYWYRQAAGRGLQLLFYSVGIGQISSEVPQNLSASRPQDRQFILSSKKLLLSDSGFYLCAWSAGTRWFFGPGTRLTVL.

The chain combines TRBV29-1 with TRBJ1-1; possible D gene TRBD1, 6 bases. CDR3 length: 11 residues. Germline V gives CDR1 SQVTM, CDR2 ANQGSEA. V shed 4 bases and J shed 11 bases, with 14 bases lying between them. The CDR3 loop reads CSVVLPGEAFF. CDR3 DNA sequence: TGCAGCGTTGTACTCCCAGGGGAGGCTTTCTTT.

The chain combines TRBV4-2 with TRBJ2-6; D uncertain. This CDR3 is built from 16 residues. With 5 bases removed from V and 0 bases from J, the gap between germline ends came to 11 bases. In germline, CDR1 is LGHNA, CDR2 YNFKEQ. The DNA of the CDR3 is TGTGCCAGCAGCGAATCCCGCCCCTCTGGGGCCAACGTCCTGACTTTC. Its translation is CASSESRPSGANVLTF.

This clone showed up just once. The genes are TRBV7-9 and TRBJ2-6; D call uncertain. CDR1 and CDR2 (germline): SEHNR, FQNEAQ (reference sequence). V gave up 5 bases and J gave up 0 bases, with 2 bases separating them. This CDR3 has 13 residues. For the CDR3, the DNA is TGTGCCAGCAGCCCCTCTGGGGCCAACGTCCTGACTTTC. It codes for CASSPSGANVLTF.